This paragraph reports one TCR beta chain. This entry belongs to a study of shared clonotypes between healthy human individuals. Once extracted for a subset, genomic DNA was divided evenly among several immunoSEQ plates. The protocol was immunoSEQ multiplex PCR, while the TCRdb copy is restricted to in-frame clones and leaves out a portion. This sample has a few million clones; just over 90% occur once, and the top ten carry 0.39%. V lost 8 bases to trimming and J lost 1 base, with 8 bases between them. The V gene's germline CDR1 is MNHNS and CDR2 SASEGT. The CDR3 consists of 12 residues. The healthy adult donors were HIV-negative and reported no recent acute infections or vaccinations.

This clonotype was obtained from a man younger than 35 in good health. Some clones in this sample may be carry-over from other donors' samples. Sequencing input: naive CD4+ T cells from PBMCs. Stated subset: CD45RA+ positively selected. The chain joins TRBV6-1 to TRBJ1-2, with TRBD1 as a possible D gene (5 bases). Here the CDR3 DNA reads TGTGCCAGCGGAGGGGTTAACTATGGCTACACCTTC. It specifies CASGGVNYGYTF.